This T cell receptor (beta chain) was identified during a study of siplizumab effects on memory and regulatory T cells. Using immunoSEQ multiplex PCR, the repertoire was profiled, and TCRdb retains in-frame clones only, with some absent. The table shows approximately 92,000 clones, with about 95% occurring only once. In the case of this clone: The antigen remains unidentified.

V shed 1 base and J shed 1 base, with 7 bases lying between them. This CDR3 spans 14 amino acids. Germline loops: CDR1 LNHDA, CDR2 SQIVND (reference sequence). Points from the study as a whole: For mappable alloreactive CD4+ clones, the mean Treg-derived fraction was around 74% with siplizumab and under 35% in controls. Many proliferating CD4+ or CD8+ clones remained unclassified. Roughly 80-96% of them could not be assigned either a naive or a memory phenotype. Naive T cells seemed more diverse than memory cells; they also seemed major alloresponse contributors. A small minority of alloreactive clones were mapped to unstimulated subsets.

The gene calls are TRBV19 and TRBJ1-1, with D uncertain. The origin of this receptor is a human donor in good health. The sample consisted of non-Treg CD4+ T cells sorted from blood. CDR3 in amino acids: CASSIVARNTEAFF. In DNA, the CDR3 is TGTGCCAGTAGTATAGTGGCAAGGAACACTGAAGCTTTCTTT.